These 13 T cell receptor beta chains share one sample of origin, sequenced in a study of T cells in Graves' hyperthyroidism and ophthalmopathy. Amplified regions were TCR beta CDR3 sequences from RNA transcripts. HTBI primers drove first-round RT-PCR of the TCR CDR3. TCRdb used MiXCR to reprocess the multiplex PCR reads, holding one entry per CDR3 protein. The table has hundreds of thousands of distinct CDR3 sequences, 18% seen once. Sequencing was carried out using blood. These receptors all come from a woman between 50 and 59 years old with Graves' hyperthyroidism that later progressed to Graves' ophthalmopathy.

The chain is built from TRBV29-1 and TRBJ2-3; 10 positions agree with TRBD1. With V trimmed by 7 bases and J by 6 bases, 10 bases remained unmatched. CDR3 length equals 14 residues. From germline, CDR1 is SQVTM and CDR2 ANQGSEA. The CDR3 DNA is TGCAGCGCCGAACCTAGGACAGGGGGGGATACGCAGTATTTT. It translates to CSAEPRTGGDTQYF.

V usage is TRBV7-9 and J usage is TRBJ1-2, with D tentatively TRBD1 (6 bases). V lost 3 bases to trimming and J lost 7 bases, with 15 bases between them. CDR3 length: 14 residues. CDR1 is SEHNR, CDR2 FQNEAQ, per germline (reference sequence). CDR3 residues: CASSLEGGVCGYTF. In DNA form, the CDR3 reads TGTGCCAGCAGCTTGGAGGGGGGGGTGTGTGGCTACACCTTC. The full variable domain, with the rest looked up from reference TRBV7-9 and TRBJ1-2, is DTGVSQNPRHKITKRGQNVTFRCDPISEHNRLYWYRQTLGQGPEFLTYFQNEAQLEKSRLLSDRFSAERPKGSFSTLEIQRTEQGDSAMYLCASSLEGGVCGYTFGSGTRLTVV.

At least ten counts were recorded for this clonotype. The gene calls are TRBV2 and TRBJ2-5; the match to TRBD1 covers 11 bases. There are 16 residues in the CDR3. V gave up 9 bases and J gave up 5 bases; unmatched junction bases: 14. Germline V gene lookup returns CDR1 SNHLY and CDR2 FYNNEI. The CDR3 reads CASSVFGQGASETQYF. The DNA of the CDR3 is TGTGCCAGTAGCGTGTTCGGACAGGGGGCGTCGGAGACCCAGTACTTC.

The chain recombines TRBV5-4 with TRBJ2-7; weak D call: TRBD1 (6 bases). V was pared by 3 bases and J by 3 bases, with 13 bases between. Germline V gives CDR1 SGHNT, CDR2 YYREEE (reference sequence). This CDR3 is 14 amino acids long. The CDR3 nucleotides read TGTGCCAGCAGCTCTACTCAGGACAGCTACGAGCAGTACTTC. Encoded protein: CASSSTQDSYEQYF.

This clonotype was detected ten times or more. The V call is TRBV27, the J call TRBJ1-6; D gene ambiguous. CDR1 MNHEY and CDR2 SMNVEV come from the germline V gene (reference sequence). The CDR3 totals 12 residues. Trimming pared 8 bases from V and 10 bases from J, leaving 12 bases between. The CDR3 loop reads CASARPNSPLHF. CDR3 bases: TGTGCCAGCGCTCGCCCAAACTCACCCCTCCACTTT.

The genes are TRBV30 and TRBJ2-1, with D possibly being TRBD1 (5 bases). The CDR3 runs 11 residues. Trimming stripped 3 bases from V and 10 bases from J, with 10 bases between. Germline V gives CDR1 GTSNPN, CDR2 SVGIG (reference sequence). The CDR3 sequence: CAWSDQGEQFF. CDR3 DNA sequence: TGTGCCTGGAGCGACCAGGGCGAGCAGTTCTTC. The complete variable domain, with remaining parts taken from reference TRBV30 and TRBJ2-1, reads SQTIHQWPATLVQPVGSPLSLECTVEGTSNPNLYWYRQAAGRGLQLLFYSVGIGQISSEVPQNLSASRPQDRQFILSSKKLLLSDSGFYLCAWSDQGEQFFGPGTRLTVL.

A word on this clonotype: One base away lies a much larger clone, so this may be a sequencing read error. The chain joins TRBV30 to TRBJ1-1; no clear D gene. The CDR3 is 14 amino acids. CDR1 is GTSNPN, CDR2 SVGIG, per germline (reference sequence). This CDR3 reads CAWSGGVGNTEALF. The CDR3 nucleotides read TGTGCCTGGAGTGGAGGTGTCGGGAACACTGAAGCTCTCTTT.

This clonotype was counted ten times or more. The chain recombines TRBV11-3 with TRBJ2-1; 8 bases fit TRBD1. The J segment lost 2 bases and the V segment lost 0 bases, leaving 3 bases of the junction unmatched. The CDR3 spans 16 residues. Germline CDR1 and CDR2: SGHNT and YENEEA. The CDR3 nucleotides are TGTGCCAGCAGCTTAGATCGGGACAGGCCCTACAATGAGCAGTTCTTC. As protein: CASSLDRDRPYNEQFF. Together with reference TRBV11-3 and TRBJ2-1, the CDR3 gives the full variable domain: EAGVVQSPRYKIIEKKQPVAFWCNPISGHNTLYWYLQNLGQGPELLIRYENEEAVDDSQLPKDRFSAERLKGVDSTLKIQPAELGDSAVYLCASSLDRDRPYNEQFFGPGTRLTVL.

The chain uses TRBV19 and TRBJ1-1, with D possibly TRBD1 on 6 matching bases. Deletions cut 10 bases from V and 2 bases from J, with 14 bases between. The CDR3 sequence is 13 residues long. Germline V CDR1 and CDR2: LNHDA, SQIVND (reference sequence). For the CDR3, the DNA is TGTGCCACCAGACAGGACCCTAACACTGAAGCTTTCTTT. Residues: CATRQDPNTEAFF.

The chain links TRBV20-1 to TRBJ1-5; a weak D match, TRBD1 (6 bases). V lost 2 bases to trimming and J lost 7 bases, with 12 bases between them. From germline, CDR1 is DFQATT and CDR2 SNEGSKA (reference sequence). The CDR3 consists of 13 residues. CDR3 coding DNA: TGCAGTGCTAGAAACAGGGAGGACCAGCCCCAGCATTTT. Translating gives CSARNREDQPQHF.

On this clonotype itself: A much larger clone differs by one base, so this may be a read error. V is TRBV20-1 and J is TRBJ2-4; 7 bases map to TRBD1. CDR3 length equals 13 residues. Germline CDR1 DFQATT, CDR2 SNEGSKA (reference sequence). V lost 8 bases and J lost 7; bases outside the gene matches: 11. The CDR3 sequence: CSTPGTDGNIQYF. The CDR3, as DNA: TGCAGTACTCCCGGGACAGATGGGAACATTCAGTACTTC.

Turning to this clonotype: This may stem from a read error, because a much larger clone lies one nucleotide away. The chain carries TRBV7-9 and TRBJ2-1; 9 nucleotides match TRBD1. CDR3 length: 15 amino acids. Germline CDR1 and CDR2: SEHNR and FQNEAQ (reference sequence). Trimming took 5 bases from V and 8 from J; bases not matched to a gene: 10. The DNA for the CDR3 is TGTGCCAGCAGCATGACCGGGACAGGGTTGGATGAGCAGTTCTTC. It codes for CASSMTGTGLDEQFF.

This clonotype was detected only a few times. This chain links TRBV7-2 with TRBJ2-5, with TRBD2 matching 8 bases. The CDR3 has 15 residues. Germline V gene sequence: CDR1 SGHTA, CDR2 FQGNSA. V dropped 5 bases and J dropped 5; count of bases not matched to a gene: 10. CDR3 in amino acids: CASSADGGALETQYF. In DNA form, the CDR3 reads TGTGCCAGCAGCGCCGACGGGGGGGCCCTGGAGACCCAGTACTTC.